This T cell receptor beta chain was captured by sequencing in a study of T cells after yellow fever vaccination. The study's findings and limits: The booster saw the reappearance of most primary-vaccination clones (around 95% CD4, about 88% CD8). Although most clonotypes did not, a small share appeared in both CD4 and CD8 compartments. The secondary response peaked faster, at day 5 versus 15, but was weaker.

In regard to this clonotype: Antigen specificity is unknown.

The V and J ends lost 4 bases and 9 bases respectively, with 14 bases between them. The CDR3 runs 13 residues. Germline V CDR1 and CDR2: SGHRS, YFSETQ. 5'RACE template switching produced TCR cDNA carrying a universal primer site and UMIs. A single record per CDR3 protein comes from TCRdb applying MiXCR to the 5' RACE reads. The sample consists of roughly 500,000 distinct CDR3 sequences, about 19% of them appearing once. The chain has TRBV5-1 and TRBJ2-1; no clear D. This TCR was recovered from a man aged 30 to 45 who received the YFV17D yellow fever vaccine. The sample here was PBMCs, taken 15 days after the yellow fever booster vaccination. The CDR3 sequence: CASSTYSVSEQFF. DNA for the CDR3: TGCGCCAGCAGCACATATTCCGTGAGTGAGCAGTTCTTC.